The clone carrying this T cell receptor beta chain showed up just once. Germline and junction disagree at one end, which may indicate a read error. The sample originates from a study of CD8+ T cells in alopecia areata. Treatment of the sample: oral pan-JAK inhibitor, 5-10 mg twice daily. The authors extracted RNA and reverse transcribed it into cDNA as the sequencing template. The method was immunoSEQ multiplex PCR; TCRdb's version includes in-frame clones alone and lacks a portion of them. The data show about 190,000 clones, 64% seen once. The CDR3 runs to 14 residues. Germline CDR1 reads SEHNR; CDR2 reads FQNEAQ (reference sequence).

The starting material was CD4+ T cells sorted from blood, obtained at week 4, from a patient treated with tofacitinib. The receptor comes from a human donor with alopecia areata. The rearrangement links TRBV7-9 to TRBJ1-1; 9 nucleotides match TRBD1. CDR3 DNA sequence: TGTGCCAGCAGCTCTTGGACAGGGGACACTGCAGCTTTCTTT. It specifies CASSSWTGDTAAFF. The entire variable domain, with the rest obtained from reference TRBV7-9 and TRBJ1-1, is as follows: DTGVSQNPRHKITKRGQNVTFRCDPISEHNRLYWYRQTLGQGPEFLTYFQNEAQLEKSRLLSDRFSAERPKGSFSTLEIQRTEQGDSAMYLCASSSWTGDTAAFFGQGTRLTVV.